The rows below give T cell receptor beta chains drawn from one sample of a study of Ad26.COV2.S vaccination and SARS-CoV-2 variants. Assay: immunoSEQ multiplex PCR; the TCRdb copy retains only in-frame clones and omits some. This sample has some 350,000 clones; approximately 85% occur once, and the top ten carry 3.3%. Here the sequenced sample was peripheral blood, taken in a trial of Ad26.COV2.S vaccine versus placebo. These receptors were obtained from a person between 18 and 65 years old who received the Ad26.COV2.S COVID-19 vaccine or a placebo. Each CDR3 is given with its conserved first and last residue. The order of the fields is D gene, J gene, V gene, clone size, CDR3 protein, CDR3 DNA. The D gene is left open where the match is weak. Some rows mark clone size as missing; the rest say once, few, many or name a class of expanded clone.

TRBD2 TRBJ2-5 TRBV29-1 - CSVGLAFLGSQYF TGCAGCGTTGGACTAGCATTCCTGGGGTCCCAGTACTTC
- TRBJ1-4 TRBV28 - CASSLIGGGEEKLFF TGTGCCAGCAGTTTAATAGGGGGAGGAGAAGAAAAACTGTTTTTT
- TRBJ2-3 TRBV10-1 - CASSDLSTDTQYF TGCGCCAGCAGTGACTTATCCACAGATACGCAGTATTTT
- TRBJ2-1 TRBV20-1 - CSASTWEAYNEQFF TGCAGTGCTAGTACGTGGGAGGCGTACAATGAGCAGTTCTTC
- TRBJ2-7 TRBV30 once CAWSLRGGYEQYF TGTGCCTGGAGTCTCAGGGGGGGCTACGAGCAGTACTTC
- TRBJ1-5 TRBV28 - CASRGHNSNQPQHF TGTGCCAGCAGGGGACACAATAGCAATCAGCCCCAGCATTTT
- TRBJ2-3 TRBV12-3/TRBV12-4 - CASSWGTTDTQYF TGTGCCAGCAGTTGGGGCACCACAGATACGCAGTATTTT
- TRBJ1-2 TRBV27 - CASSLWGRDGYTF TGTGCCAGCAGTTTGTGGGGGCGGGATGGCTACACCTTC
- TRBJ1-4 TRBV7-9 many CASSITGMREEKLFF TGTGCCAGCAGCATTACAGGGATGCGTGAGGAAAAACTGTTTTTT
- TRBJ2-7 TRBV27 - CASSPRTRTWYEQYF TGTGCCAGCAGTCCCCGGACGAGGACATGGTACGAGCAGTACTTC
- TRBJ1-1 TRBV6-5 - CASRPQGTSTEAFF TGTGCCAGCAGGCCACAGGGTACGAGCACTGAAGCTTTCTTT
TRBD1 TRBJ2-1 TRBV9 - CASSVARDRVNEQFF TGTGCCAGCAGCGTAGCACGGGACAGGGTCAATGAGCAGTTCTTC
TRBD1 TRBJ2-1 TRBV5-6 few CASIRTGSTYNEQFF TGTGCCAGCATCCGGACAGGATCTACCTACAATGAGCAGTTCTTC
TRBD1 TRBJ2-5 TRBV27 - CASSPFKGQGQETQYF TGTGCCAGCAGTCCATTCAAGGGACAGGGGCAAGAGACCCAGTACTTC
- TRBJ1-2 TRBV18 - CASSPRRDSHYGYTF TGTGCCAGCTCACCGAGGAGAGATTCCCACTATGGCTACACCTTC
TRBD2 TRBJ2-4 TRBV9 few CASSVARGGLGESKNIQYF TGTGCCAGCAGCGTAGCCCGCGGAGGACTAGGGGAATCCAAAAACATTCAGTACTTC
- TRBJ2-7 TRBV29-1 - CSVRTRGYEQYF TGCAGCGTGAGGACTAGGGGGTACGAGCAGTACTTC
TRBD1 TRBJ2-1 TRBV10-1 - CASTKTGYHYNEQFF TGCGCCAGCACGAAGACAGGGTATCACTACAATGAGCAGTTCTTC
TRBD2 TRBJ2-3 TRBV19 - CASSIGASGVSTDTQYF TGTGCCAGTAGTATCGGGGCTAGCGGGGTGAGCACAGATACGCAGTATTTT
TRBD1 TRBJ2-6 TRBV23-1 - CASITLWGQGSSGANVLTF TGCGCCAGCATCACACTATGGGGACAGGGGAGCTCTGGGGCCAACGTCCTGACTTTC
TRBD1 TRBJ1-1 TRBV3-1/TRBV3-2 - CASSPRDRGMNTEAFF TGTGCCAGCAGCCCCCGGGACAGGGGAATGAACACTGAAGCTTTCTTT
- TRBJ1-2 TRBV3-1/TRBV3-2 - CASSQYRVNYGYTF TGTGCCAGCAGCCAATACAGGGTGAACTATGGCTACACCTTC
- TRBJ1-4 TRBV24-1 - CATSPGRGGNPRTDEKLFF TGTGCCACCAGTCCTGGGCGGGGGGGGAACCCCCGAACTGATGAAAAACTGTTTTTT
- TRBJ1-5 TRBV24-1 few CATSDLADTDQPQHF TGTGCCACCAGTGATTTGGCCGACACGGATCAGCCCCAGCATTTT
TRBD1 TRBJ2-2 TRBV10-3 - CAISGGGAWVDTGELFF TGTGCCATCAGTGGAGGGGGCGCCTGGGTGGACACCGGGGAGCTGTTTTTT
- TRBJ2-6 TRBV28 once CAIQDSSSGANVLTF TGTGCCATTCAAGACAGCTCCTCTGGGGCCAACGTCCTGACTTTC
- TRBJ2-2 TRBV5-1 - CASLPSTNTGELFF TGCGCCAGCTTACCAAGCACAAACACCGGGGAGCTGTTTTTT
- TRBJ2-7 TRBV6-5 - CASSPPTRIYEQYF TGTGCCAGCAGTCCCCCTACGAGAATCTACGAGCAGTACTTC
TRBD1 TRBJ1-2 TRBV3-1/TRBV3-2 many CASSQGAGQGTGGYTF TGTGCCAGCAGCCAAGGAGCGGGACAGGGGACGGGCGGCTACACCTTC
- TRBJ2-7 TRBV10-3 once CAISESTSYEQYF TGTGCCATCAGTGAGTCGACCTCCTACGAGCAGTACTTC
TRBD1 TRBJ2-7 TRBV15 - CATSARTGGIDEQYF TGTGCCACCAGCGCCAGGACAGGGGGGATAGACGAGCAGTACTTC
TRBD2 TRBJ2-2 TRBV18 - CASSQKLAGDLNTGELFF TGTGCCAGCTCACAAAAACTAGCGGGAGACCTGAACACCGGGGAGCTGTTTTTT
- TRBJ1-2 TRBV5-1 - CASSRDGVRLDYGYTF TGCGCCAGCAGCCGCGACGGGGTCCGACTTGACTATGGCTACACCTTC
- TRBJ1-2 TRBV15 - CATNQGSNYGYTF TGTGCCACCAACCAGGGGAGTAACTATGGCTACACCTTC
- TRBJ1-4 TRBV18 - CASSHRRALNVDEKLFF TGTGCCAGCTCACACCGCCGGGCCCTAAACGTGGATGAAAAACTGTTTTTT
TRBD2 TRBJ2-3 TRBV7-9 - CASSPSLAGGPYTQYF TGTGCCAGCAGCCCCAGCCTAGCGGGGGGGCCTTATACGCAGTATTTT
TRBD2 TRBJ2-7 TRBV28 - CASRETSGSSYEQYF TGTGCCAGCAGAGAAACTAGCGGGAGCTCCTACGAGCAGTACTTC
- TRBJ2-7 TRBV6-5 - CASRLGHEKAQYF TGTGCCAGCAGGCTCGGACACGAGAAAGCGCAGTACTTC
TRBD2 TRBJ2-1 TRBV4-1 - CASSQTGLAGPGYNEQFF TGCGCCAGCAGCCAAACTGGTCTAGCGGGACCCGGCTACAATGAGCAGTTCTTC
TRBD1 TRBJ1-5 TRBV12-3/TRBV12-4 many CASSTRTGLQHF TGTGCCAGCAGTACCCGGACAGGTCTCCAGCATTTT
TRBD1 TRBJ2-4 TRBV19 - CASSIEKKGTGAKSFKNIQYF TGTGCCAGTAGTATAGAGAAGAAGGGGACAGGGGCCAAATCCTTCAAAAACATTCAGTACTTC
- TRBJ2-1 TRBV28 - CASSANLNRAHSYNEQFF TGTGCCAGCAGTGCAAACCTTAACAGGGCACACTCCTACAATGAGCAGTTCTTC
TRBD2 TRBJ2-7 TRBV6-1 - CASSEAAAGAYEQYF TGTGCCAGCAGTGAAGCGGCAGCGGGGGCCTACGAGCAGTACTTC
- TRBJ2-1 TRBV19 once CASSNGDPYNEQFF TGTGCCAGTAGTAATGGGGATCCCTACAATGAGCAGTTCTTC
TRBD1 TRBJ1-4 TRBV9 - CASSFGQAEKLFF TGTGCCAGCAGCTTCGGACAGGCTGAAAAACTGTTTTTT
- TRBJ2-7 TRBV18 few CASSRAEGYEQYF TGTGCCAGCTCACGGGCGGAGGGCTACGAGCAGTACTTC
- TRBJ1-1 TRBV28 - CASSLFVKNTEAFF TGTGCCAGCAGTTTATTCGTCAAGAACACTGAAGCTTTCTTT